This is a list of T cell receptor beta chains from one sample in a study of response to subunit inactivated influenza vaccine. TCRdb re-derived calls from the RT-PCR reads in MiXCR, one entry per CDR3 protein. The sample contains some 500,000 distinct CDR3 sequences, roughly 23% of which appear only once. Sequenced material: CD4+ T cells sorted from PBMCs, taken more than 4 days after vaccination. The origin of the receptors is a man in his fifties or sixties who received an inactivated influenza vaccine. The CDR3 runs from the conserved cysteine through the conserved F or W. Fields, in order: D gene, J gene, V gene, clone size, CDR3 protein, CDR3 DNA. D genes are given only for firm matches. The size field is filled for only some rows; it gives once, few, many or a size class.

d_call: .; j_call: TRBJ2-2; v_call: TRBV29-1; clone_size: few; cdr3_aa: CSVVVGRRNTGELFF; cdr3_nt: TGCAGCGTTGTGGTGGGGCGTCGGAACACCGGGGAGCTGTTTTTT
d_call: .; j_call: TRBJ2-5; v_call: TRBV4-3; clone_size: .; cdr3_aa: CASSQEQWETQYF; cdr3_nt: TGCGCCAGCAGCCAAGAACAGTGGGAGACCCAGTACTTC
d_call: .; j_call: TRBJ2-1; v_call: TRBV4-2; clone_size: .; cdr3_aa: CASSQDLPRSAYNEQFF; cdr3_nt: TGTGCCAGCAGCCAAGATCTCCCGAGGTCGGCCTACAATGAGCAGTTCTTC
d_call: .; j_call: TRBJ2-7; v_call: TRBV14; clone_size: .; cdr3_aa: CASSWTERAEQYF; cdr3_nt: TGTGCCAGCAGCTGGACAGAAAGGGCCGAGCAGTACTTC
d_call: .; j_call: TRBJ2-3; v_call: TRBV7-2; clone_size: many; cdr3_aa: CASSLGLVHTQYF; cdr3_nt: TGTGCCAGCAGCTTGGGGCTAGTGCATACGCAGTATTTT
d_call: TRBD1; j_call: TRBJ2-2; v_call: TRBV5-1; clone_size: few; cdr3_aa: CASRGQGASGELFF; cdr3_nt: TGCGCCAGCAGAGGTCAGGGGGCATCCGGGGAGCTGTTTTTT
d_call: TRBD2; j_call: TRBJ2-5; v_call: TRBV5-1; clone_size: few; cdr3_aa: CASSLSSGSGETQYF; cdr3_nt: TGCGCCAGCAGCTTGTCTAGCGGGAGTGGTGAGACCCAGTACTTC
d_call: TRBD1; j_call: TRBJ2-5; v_call: TRBV20-1; clone_size: .; cdr3_aa: CSASAMGQNQETQYF; cdr3_nt: TGCAGTGCTAGCGCGATGGGACAGAACCAAGAGACCCAGTACTTC
d_call: TRBD1; j_call: TRBJ1-2; v_call: TRBV4-3; clone_size: few; cdr3_aa: CASSQVSGGTYGYTF; cdr3_nt: TGCGCCAGCAGCCAAGTGTCAGGGGGGACCTATGGCTACACCTTC
d_call: TRBD1; j_call: TRBJ1-5; v_call: TRBV10-3; clone_size: .; cdr3_aa: CAISSTGGGYQPQHF; cdr3_nt: TGTGCCATCAGTTCGACAGGGGGCGGCTATCAGCCCCAGCATTTT
d_call: .; j_call: TRBJ1-6; v_call: TRBV12-3/TRBV12-4; clone_size: .; cdr3_aa: CASSSAHNSPLHF; cdr3_nt: TGTGCCAGCAGTTCCGCCCATAATTCACCCCTCCACTTT
d_call: .; j_call: TRBJ1-5; v_call: TRBV20-1; clone_size: few; cdr3_aa: CSATGGGGSNQPQHF; cdr3_nt: TGCAGTGCTACCGGAGGAGGGGGTAGCAATCAGCCCCAGCATTTT
d_call: .; j_call: TRBJ2-3; v_call: TRBV6-1; clone_size: few; cdr3_aa: CASSEDPIDTQYF; cdr3_nt: TGTGCCAGCAGTGAAGACCCCATCGATACGCAGTATTTT
d_call: TRBD2; j_call: TRBJ2-1; v_call: TRBV12-3/TRBV12-4; clone_size: many; cdr3_aa: CASTLSGGAYNEQFF; cdr3_nt: TGTGCCAGCACCCTTAGCGGGGGGGCTTACAATGAGCAGTTCTTC
d_call: TRBD1; j_call: TRBJ2-6; v_call: TRBV7-8; clone_size: .; cdr3_aa: CASSSSGTGLGANVLTF; cdr3_nt: TGTGCCAGCAGCTCTTCCGGGACAGGGCTTGGGGCCAACGTCCTGACTTTC
d_call: .; j_call: TRBJ1-1; v_call: TRBV5-1; clone_size: few; cdr3_aa: CASSLDRQLNTEAFF; cdr3_nt: TGCGCCAGCAGCTTGGATCGACAGCTGAACACTGAAGCTTTCTTT
d_call: .; j_call: TRBJ2-1; v_call: TRBV20-1; clone_size: .; cdr3_aa: CSARGGAGSFNEQFF; cdr3_nt: TGCAGTGCTAGAGGAGGGGCAGGGTCTTTCAATGAGCAGTTCTTC
d_call: .; j_call: TRBJ1-1; v_call: TRBV6-5; clone_size: few; cdr3_aa: CASSYQGGNTEAFF; cdr3_nt: TGTGCCAGCAGTTACCAGGGAGGGAACACTGAAGCTTTCTTT
d_call: .; j_call: TRBJ2-3; v_call: TRBV28; clone_size: few; cdr3_aa: CASSLGVGMADTQYF; cdr3_nt: TGTGCCAGCAGTTTAGGGGTGGGGATGGCGGATACGCAGTATTTT
d_call: TRBD2; j_call: TRBJ2-5; v_call: TRBV5-1; clone_size: .; cdr3_aa: CASSPGAGGLQETQYF; cdr3_nt: TGCGCCAGCAGCCCGGGAGCGGGGGGCTTACAAGAGACCCAGTACTTC
d_call: .; j_call: TRBJ1-1; v_call: TRBV6-2/TRBV6-3; clone_size: few; cdr3_aa: CASSRDPSGAFF; cdr3_nt: TGTGCCAGCAGTCGGGACCCCTCTGGAGCTTTCTTT
d_call: .; j_call: TRBJ2-7; v_call: TRBV20-1; clone_size: once; cdr3_aa: CSARSPSSGDGMEQYF; cdr3_nt: TGCAGTGCTAGATCGCCGAGTAGCGGAGACGGTATGGAGCAGTACTTC
d_call: TRBD1; j_call: TRBJ1-2; v_call: TRBV7-2; clone_size: .; cdr3_aa: CASSESGGEVNGYTF; cdr3_nt: TGTGCCAGCAGCGAATCAGGGGGCGAAGTAAATGGCTACACCTTC
d_call: .; j_call: TRBJ2-6; v_call: TRBV5-6; clone_size: .; cdr3_aa: CASSLAWRSGANVLTF; cdr3_nt: TGTGCCAGCAGCTTGGCGTGGCGCTCTGGGGCCAACGTCCTGACTTTC
d_call: .; j_call: TRBJ2-7; v_call: TRBV6-1; clone_size: .; cdr3_aa: CASSDLGETYEQYF; cdr3_nt: TGTGCCAGCAGTGATCTGGGGGAAACCTACGAGCAGTACTTC
d_call: TRBD1; j_call: TRBJ2-5; v_call: TRBV20-1; clone_size: few; cdr3_aa: CSAKWDRVPETQYF; cdr3_nt: TGCAGTGCTAAGTGGGACAGGGTCCCAGAGACCCAGTACTTC
d_call: .; j_call: TRBJ2-3; v_call: TRBV9; clone_size: few; cdr3_aa: CASSVMRGDTQYF; cdr3_nt: TGTGCCAGCAGCGTAATGAGAGGAGATACGCAGTATTTT
d_call: .; j_call: TRBJ2-3; v_call: TRBV11-2; clone_size: .; cdr3_aa: CASRFTGINTQYF; cdr3_nt: TGTGCCAGCAGGTTTACAGGGATAAATACGCAGTATTTT